The 2 T cell receptor beta chains below all came from one sample that was sequenced in a study of T cells expressing NK-cell markers. Reanalyzing the 5' RACE reads, TCRdb keeps one entry per CDR3 protein, without DNA. The specimen's table records about 430,000 distinct CDR3 sequences. What was sequenced was blood T cells: a sorted CD56 or NKG2C T cell subset, CD4+ or CD8+ T cells, or bulk PBMC T cells (not recorded which). These receptors all stem from a woman aged 45-65 years in good health.

The chain recombines TRBV10-3 with TRBJ1-2; TCRdb's assignment of TRBD1 cannot be checked, as there is no DNA. This CDR3 comprises 13 residues. Per germline, CDR1 ENHRY and CDR2 SYGVKD. The CDR3 reads CAISSRGDYGYTF.

The CDR3 loop is CASTVAGAGTDTQYF. This rearrangement joins TRBV19 to TRBJ2-3; TCRdb's D call, TRBD2, is unchecked because there is no DNA. The CDR3 extends over 15 amino acids. CDR1 and CDR2 (germline): LNHDA, SQIVND (reference sequence).